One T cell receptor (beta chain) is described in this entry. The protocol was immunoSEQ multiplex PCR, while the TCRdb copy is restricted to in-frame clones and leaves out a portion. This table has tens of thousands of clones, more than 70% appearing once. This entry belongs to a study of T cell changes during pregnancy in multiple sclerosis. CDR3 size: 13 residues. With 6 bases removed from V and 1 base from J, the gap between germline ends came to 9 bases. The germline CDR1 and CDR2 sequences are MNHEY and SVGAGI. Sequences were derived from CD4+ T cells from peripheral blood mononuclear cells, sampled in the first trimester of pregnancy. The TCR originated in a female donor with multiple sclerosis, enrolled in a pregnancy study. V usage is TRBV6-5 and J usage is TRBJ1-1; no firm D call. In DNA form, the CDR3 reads TGTGCCAGCAGCGTTCGACAGAACACTGAAGCTTTCTTT. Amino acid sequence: CASSVRQNTEAFF.